Detailed here is one TCR beta chain. Authors' methods: Amplified reference gene primers provided the basis for estimating nucleated cell counts. Sequencing used immunoSEQ multiplex PCR; TCRdb keeps in-frame clones, though not all of them. V and J calls and clone size are as listed in that table; D and trimming were resolved from the DNA. Altogether some 340,000 clones are present, around 82% being singletons, with the ten largest covering 2.5% to 3.5%. This entry comes from a study of blood T cell repertoires in COVID-19. About the research overall: Italy, Spain and the United States were the sources of the convalescent and acute COVID-19 samples. Sample material is recorded as cDNA or gDNA derived from T cells, B-cell-depleted T cells, or PBMCs.

This CDR3 has 14 amino acids. V lost 2 bases and J 2 bases, leaving 7 bases between the germline ends. The germline V gene has CDR1 SGHTA and CDR2 FQGTGA. J is TRBJ1-3 and V is TRBV7-3; D not resolved. Sequencing was carried out using peripheral blood. The receptor was derived from a young man with active or convalescent COVID-19. The CDR3 DNA follows: TGTGCCAGCAGCTTAGCGGGAACTGGAAACACCATATATTTT. This sequence encodes CASSLAGTGNTIYF. Full variable domain (remainder filled in from reference TRBV7-3 and TRBJ1-3): GAGVSQTPSNKVTEKGKYVELRCDPISGHTALYWYRQSLGQGPEFLIYFQGTGAADDSGLPNDRFFAVRPEGSVSTLKIQRTERGDSAVYLCASSLAGTGNTIYFGEGSWLTVV.